What follows are 21 T cell receptor beta chains derived from one specimen sequenced in a study of T cell changes during pregnancy in multiple sclerosis. Libraries were prepared by immunoSEQ multiplex PCR; TCRdb keeps only in-frame clonotypes and omits some of them. Of tens of thousands of clones in the sample, about 91% were seen once. Specimen: CD8+ T cells from peripheral blood mononuclear cells, collected after pregnancy. Receptor source: a female donor with multiple sclerosis, enrolled in a pregnancy study.

The rearrangement uses TRBV7-8 and TRBJ1-5; 10 nucleotides agree with TRBD1. Germline V gene sequence: CDR1 SGHVS, CDR2 FQNEAQ. The length of the CDR3 is 20 residues. V lost 4 bases and J lost 7; bases outside the gene matches: 22. The CDR3 spells CASSSPRGTGETLVIQPQHF. In nucleotides, the CDR3 is TGTGCCAGCAGCTCTCCTAGAGGGACAGGGGAGACGTTAGTCATCCAGCCCCAGCATTTT.

The V call is TRBV28, the J call TRBJ2-1, with 9 bases fitting TRBD2. CDR1 MDHEN and CDR2 SYDVKM come from the germline V gene. V lost 7 bases and J lost 2; bases outside the gene matches: 3. The length of the CDR3 is 14 residues. CDR3 DNA: TGTGCCAGCAAACTAGCGGGTACCTACAATGAGCAGTTCTTC. Protein sequence: CASKLAGTYNEQFF.

The chain is built from TRBV25-1 and TRBJ1-3; D unresolved. The ends were cut back, 1 base at V and 0 bases at J, with 4 bases in the middle. Germline lookup yields CDR1 MGHDK and CDR2 SYGVNS. The CDR3 has 14 amino acids. The CDR3 here is CASSEFYSGNTIYF. CDR3 DNA sequence: TGTGCCAGCAGTGAATTCTACTCTGGAAACACCATATATTTT.

The chain uses TRBV28 and TRBJ2-7; maybe TRBD2 (6 bases). V gave up 6 bases and J gave up 11 bases, with 14 bases separating them. This CDR3 is built from 11 residues. Germline V gene sequence: CDR1 MDHEN, CDR2 SYDVKM. The CDR3 bases are TGTGCCAGCAGGTTGGACGGGGGTGAGTACTTC. It encodes CASRLDGGEYF.

The V call is TRBV13, the J call TRBJ1-5; no clear D. The V end lost 0 bases, the J end lost 1 base, and 4 bases lay between the germline ends. Germline loops: CDR1 PRHDT, CDR2 FYEKMQ (reference sequence). The length of the CDR3 is 14 residues. The CDR3 sequence is CASSLGVSNQPQHF. The CDR3 nucleotides read TGTGCCAGCAGCTTAGGCGTAAGCAATCAGCCCCAGCATTTT. The full variable domain, completed using reference TRBV13 and TRBJ1-5, is AAGVIQSPRHLIKEKRETATLKCYPIPRHDTVYWYQQGPGQDPQFLISFYEKMQSDKGSIPDRFSAQQFSDYHSELNMSSLELGDSALYFCASSLGVSNQPQHFGDGTRLSIL.

The chain couples TRBV7-7 to TRBJ2-1; 12 bases agree with TRBD2. Trimming took 8 bases from V and 8 from J; bases not matched to a gene: 10. Per germline, CDR1 SSHAT and CDR2 FNYEAQ (reference sequence). The CDR3 sequence is 15 residues long. In nucleotides, the CDR3 is TGTGCCAGCGGCCCGACTAGCGGGAGAGTCGATGAGCAGTTCTTC. Protein sequence: CASGPTSGRVDEQFF.

The chain uses TRBV6-1 and TRBJ1-2; 7 positions agree with TRBD1. Germline-derived CDR1 and CDR2 are MNHNS and SASEGT. This CDR3 spans 16 amino acids. The V and J ends lost 1 base and 2 bases, in that order; junction bases with no gene match: 7. The CDR3 loop reads CASSEGFTGQNYGYTF. The CDR3 DNA follows: TGTGCCAGCAGTGAAGGGTTCACGGGACAGAACTATGGCTACACCTTC.

The chain couples TRBV23-1 to TRBJ2-5; D not certain. TRBV23-1 is given ORF status, its function remaining uncertain. This CDR3 spans 12 amino acids. With 4 bases removed from V and 5 bases from J, the gap between germline ends came to 8 bases. CDR3 region: CASSLHGETQYF. The CDR3 DNA is TGCGCCAGCAGTCTCCACGGGGAGACCCAGTACTTC.

This rearrangement joins TRBV2 to TRBJ2-7; the match to TRBD2 covers 12 bases. V shed 6 bases and J 4 bases; nucleotides not matched to a gene: 7. The CDR3 contains 15 residues. Germline CDR1 reads SNHLY; CDR2 reads FYNNEI. The CDR3 here is CASRALLAGGYEQYF. The CDR3 bases are TGTGCCAGCAGGGCCCTACTAGCGGGGGGTTACGAGCAGTACTTC.

The chain carries TRBV6-5 and TRBJ2-2; D is ambiguous. Deletions cut 5 bases from V and 3 bases from J, with 7 bases between. Looked up from germline, CDR1 is MNHEY and CDR2 is SVGAGI. The CDR3 has 13 residues. Here the CDR3 reads CASSPSYTGELFF. The CDR3 coding sequence is TGTGCCAGCAGTCCTTCTTACACCGGGGAGCTGTTTTTT.

The chain carries TRBV9 and TRBJ2-3, with 8 bases that match TRBD2. This CDR3 contains 16 residues. Trimming removed 4 bases from V and 0 bases from J; junction bases left unmatched: 7. The germline CDR1 and CDR2 sequences are SGDLS and YYNGEE. The CDR3 region is CASSTSGRGSTDTQYF. CDR3 DNA: TGTGCCAGCAGCACTTCCGGGAGGGGTAGCACAGATACGCAGTATTTT.

This clone turned up a few times. In nucleotides, the CDR3 is TGTGCCAGCAGCTTAGATAGACAGGGCCACGACTACGAGCAGTACTTC. Protein: CASSLDRQGHDYEQYF. The V gene is TRBV7-9, the J gene TRBJ2-7; 7 bases match TRBD1. Germline CDR1 is SEHNR and CDR2 is FQNEAQ (reference sequence). This CDR3 spans 16 amino acids. The ends lost 1 base at V and 3 bases at J; junction bases unmatched: 9.

The V call is TRBV6-5, the J call TRBJ2-3, with 9 bases identical to TRBD2. V gave up 4 bases and J gave up 6 bases; unmatched junction bases: 2. The CDR3 spans 13 residues. Germline assignment: CDR1 MNHEY and CDR2 SVGAGI. The CDR3 sequence: CASSLGLADTQYF. The CDR3 DNA follows: TGTGCCAGCAGTTTAGGACTAGCGGATACGCAGTATTTT.

The chain is built from TRBV5-1 and TRBJ1-1, with 12 positions matching TRBD1. The CDR3 spans 17 residues. Germline V gene lookup returns CDR1 SGHRS and CDR2 YFSETQ. Losses at the gene ends were 0 bases for V and 5 bases for J; bases not matched to a gene: 8. This CDR3 reads CASSLARDRGRRTEAFF. The CDR3 DNA is TGCGCCAGCAGCTTGGCCCGGGACAGGGGGCGACGAACTGAAGCTTTCTTT. Complete variable domain (other parts from reference TRBV5-1 and TRBJ1-1): KAGVTQTPRYLIKTRGQQVTLSCSPISGHRSVSWYQQTPGQGLQFLFEYFSETQRNKGNFPGRFSGRQFSNSRSEMNVSTLELGDSALYLCASSLARDRGRRTEAFFGQGTRLTVV.

The CDR3 coding sequence is TGTGCCAGCAGTGAAAGGTACAGGGGTGGCTATGGCTACACCTTC. Protein product: CASSERYRGGYGYTF. The chain is built from TRBV6-1 and TRBJ1-2; 7 positions match TRBD1. The J segment lost 4 bases and the V segment lost 2 bases, leaving 7 bases of the junction unmatched. Looked up from germline, CDR1 is MNHNS and CDR2 is SASEGT. The CDR3 consists of 15 residues.

The rearrangement uses TRBV18 and TRBJ1-4, with D possibly being TRBD1 (5 bases). V lost 0 bases, J lost 0 bases, and 14 bases lay in between. The CDR3 totals 18 residues. The germline CDR1 and CDR2 sequences are KGHSH and LQKENI. The DNA for the CDR3 is TGTGCCAGCTCACCACCCCGGGGGGTGAACTCAACTAATGAAAAACTGTTTTTT. The encoded protein is CASSPPRGVNSTNEKLFF.

V and J are TRBV4-1 and TRBJ2-7, with D maybe TRBD2 (6 bases). CDR3 length: 15 residues. Germline values: CDR1 MGHRA, CDR2 YSYEKL. V lost 2 bases, J lost 0 bases, and 11 bases lay in between. This CDR3 reads CASSQLERASYEQYF. The CDR3, as DNA: TGCGCCAGCAGCCAACTTGAGCGGGCCTCCTACGAGCAGTACTTC.

The chain employs TRBV30 and TRBJ2-1; D perhaps matches TRBD1 (6 bases). Germline V CDR1 and CDR2: GTSNPN, SVGIG (reference sequence). The V gene lost 0 bases and the J gene lost 4 bases, with 10 bases spanning the gap. The CDR3 totals 14 residues. Here the CDR3 DNA reads TGTGCCTGGAGTGTACAGGGAACTTACAATGAGCAGTTCTTC. It specifies CAWSVQGTYNEQFF. The entire variable domain, with the rest obtained from reference TRBV30 and TRBJ2-1, is as follows: SQTIHQWPATLVQPVGSPLSLECTVEGTSNPNLYWYRQAAGRGLQLLFYSVGIGQISSEVPQNLSASRPQDRQFILSSKKLLLSDSGFYLCAWSVQGTYNEQFFGPGTRLTVL.

The chain combines TRBV4-1 with TRBJ2-4; no clear D gene. The CDR3 is made up of 15 amino acids. V lost 0 bases, J lost 1 base, and 7 bases lay in between. Germline loops: CDR1 MGHRA, CDR2 YSYEKL. Written as DNA, the CDR3 is TGCGCCAGCAGCCAAGATCCCTATGCCAAAAACATTCAGTACTTC. It codes for CASSQDPYAKNIQYF.

This clone was detected ten times or more. The chain couples TRBV27 to TRBJ1-1, with 7 bases identical to TRBD1. The CDR3 extends over 11 amino acids. Trimming at V came to 6 bases and at J to 10 bases, leaving 5 bases not matched to a gene. Germline loops: CDR1 MNHEY, CDR2 SMNVEV (reference sequence). The CDR3 here is CASRTGRRAFF. DNA of the CDR3: TGTGCCAGCAGGACAGGGCGACGAGCTTTCTTT.

The chain joins TRBV28 to TRBJ2-7; 7 bases fit TRBD1. Per the germline V gene, CDR1 is MDHEN and CDR2 is SYDVKM. The CDR3 contains 14 residues. V lost 3 bases and J lost 5; bases outside the gene matches: 7. CDR3 in amino acids: CASSFTGEANEQYF. Here the CDR3 DNA reads TGTGCCAGCAGTTTTACAGGGGAAGCCAACGAGCAGTACTTC.